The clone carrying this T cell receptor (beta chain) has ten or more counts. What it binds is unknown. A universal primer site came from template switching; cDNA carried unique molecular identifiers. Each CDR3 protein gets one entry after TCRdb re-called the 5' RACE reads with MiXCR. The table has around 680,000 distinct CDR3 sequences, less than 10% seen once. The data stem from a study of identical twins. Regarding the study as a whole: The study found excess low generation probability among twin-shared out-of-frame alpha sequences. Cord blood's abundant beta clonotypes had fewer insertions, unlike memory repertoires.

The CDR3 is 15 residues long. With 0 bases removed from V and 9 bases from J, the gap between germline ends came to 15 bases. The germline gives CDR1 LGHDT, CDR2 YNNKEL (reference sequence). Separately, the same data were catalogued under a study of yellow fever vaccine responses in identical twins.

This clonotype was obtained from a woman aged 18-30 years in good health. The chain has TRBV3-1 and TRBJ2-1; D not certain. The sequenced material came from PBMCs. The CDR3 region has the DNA TGTGCCAGCAGCCAAGAAGACCGATGGGTCGGTGAGCAGTTCTTC. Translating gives CASSQEDRWVGEQFF.